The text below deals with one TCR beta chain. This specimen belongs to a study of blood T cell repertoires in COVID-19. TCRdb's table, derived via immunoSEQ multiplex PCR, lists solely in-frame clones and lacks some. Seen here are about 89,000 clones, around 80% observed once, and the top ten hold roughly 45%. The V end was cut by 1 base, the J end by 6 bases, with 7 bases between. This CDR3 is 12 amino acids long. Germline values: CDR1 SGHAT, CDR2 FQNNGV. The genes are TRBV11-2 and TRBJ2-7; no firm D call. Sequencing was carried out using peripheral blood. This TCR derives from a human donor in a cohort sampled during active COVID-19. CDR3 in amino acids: CASSLAPGEQYF. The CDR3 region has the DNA TGTGCCAGCAGCTTAGCCCCAGGCGAGCAGTACTTC.